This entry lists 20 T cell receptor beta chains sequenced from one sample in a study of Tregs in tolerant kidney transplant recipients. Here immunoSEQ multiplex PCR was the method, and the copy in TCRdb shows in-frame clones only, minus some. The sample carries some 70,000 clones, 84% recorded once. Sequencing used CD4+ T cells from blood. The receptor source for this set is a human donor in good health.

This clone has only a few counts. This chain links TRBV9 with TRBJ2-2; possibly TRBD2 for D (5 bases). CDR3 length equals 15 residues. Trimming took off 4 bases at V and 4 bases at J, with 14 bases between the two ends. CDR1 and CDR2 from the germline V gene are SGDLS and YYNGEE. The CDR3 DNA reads TGTGCCAGCAGCTTCGAGGGTTTGGGCACCGGGGAGCTGTTTTTT. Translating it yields CASSFEGLGTGELFF. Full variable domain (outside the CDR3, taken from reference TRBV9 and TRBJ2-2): DSGVTQTPKHLITATGQRVTLRCSPRSGDLSVYWYQQSLDQGLQFLIQYYNGEERAKGNILERFSAQQFPDLHSELNLSSLELGDSALYFCASSFEGLGTGELFFGEGSRLTVL.

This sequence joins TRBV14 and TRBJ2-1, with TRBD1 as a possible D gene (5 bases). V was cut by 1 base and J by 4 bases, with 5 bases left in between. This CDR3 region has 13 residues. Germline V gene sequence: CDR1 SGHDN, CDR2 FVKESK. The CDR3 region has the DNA TGTGCCAGCAGCCAAGGACAGTACAATGAGCAGTTCTTC. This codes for CASSQGQYNEQFF.

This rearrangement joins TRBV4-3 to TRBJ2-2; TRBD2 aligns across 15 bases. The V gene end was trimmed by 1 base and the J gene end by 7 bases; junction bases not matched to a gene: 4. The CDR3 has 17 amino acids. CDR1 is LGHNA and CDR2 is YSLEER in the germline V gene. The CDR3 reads CASSQGTSGRVNGELFF. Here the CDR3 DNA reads TGCGCCAGCAGCCAAGGGACTAGCGGGAGGGTTAACGGGGAGCTGTTTTTT.

The CDR3: CASSNRVDGYTF. The CDR3 DNA sequence: TGTGCCAGCAGCAACAGGGTAGATGGCTACACCTTC. The genes are TRBV5-4 and TRBJ1-2; tentative D call: TRBD1 (6 bases). V lost 4 bases and J lost 6, with 10 bases in between. Germline loops: CDR1 SGHNT, CDR2 YYREEE (reference sequence). The CDR3 covers 12 residues.

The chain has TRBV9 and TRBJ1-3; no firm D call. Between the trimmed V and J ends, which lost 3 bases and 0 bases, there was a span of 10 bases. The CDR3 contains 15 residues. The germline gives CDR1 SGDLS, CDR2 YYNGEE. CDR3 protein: CASSGTALSGNTIYF. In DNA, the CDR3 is TGTGCCAGCAGCGGGACGGCCCTCTCTGGAAACACCATATATTTT.

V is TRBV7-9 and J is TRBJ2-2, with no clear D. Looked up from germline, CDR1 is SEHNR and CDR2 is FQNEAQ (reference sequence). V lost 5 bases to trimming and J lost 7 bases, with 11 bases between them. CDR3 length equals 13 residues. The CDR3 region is CASSPWTNGELFF. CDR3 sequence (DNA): TGTGCCAGCAGCCCTTGGACGAACGGGGAGCTGTTTTTT.

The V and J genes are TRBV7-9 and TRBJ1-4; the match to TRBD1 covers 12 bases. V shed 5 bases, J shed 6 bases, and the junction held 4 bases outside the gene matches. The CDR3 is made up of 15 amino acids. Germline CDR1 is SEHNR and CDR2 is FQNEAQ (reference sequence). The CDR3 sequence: CASSPGTGGDEKLFF. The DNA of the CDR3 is TGTGCCAGCAGCCCCGGGACAGGGGGCGATGAAAAACTGTTTTTT. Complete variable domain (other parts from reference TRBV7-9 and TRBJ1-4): DTGVSQNPRHKITKRGQNVTFRCDPISEHNRLYWYRQTLGQGPEFLTYFQNEAQLEKSRLLSDRFSAERPKGSFSTLEIQRTEQGDSAMYLCASSPGTGGDEKLFFGSGTQLSVL.

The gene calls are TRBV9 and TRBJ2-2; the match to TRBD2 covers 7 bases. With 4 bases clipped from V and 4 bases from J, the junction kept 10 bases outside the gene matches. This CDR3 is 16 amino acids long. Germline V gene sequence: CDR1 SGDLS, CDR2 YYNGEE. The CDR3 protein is CASSPPGGEATGELFF. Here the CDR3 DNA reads TGTGCCAGCAGCCCGCCTGGGGGGGAGGCCACCGGGGAGCTGTTTTTT.

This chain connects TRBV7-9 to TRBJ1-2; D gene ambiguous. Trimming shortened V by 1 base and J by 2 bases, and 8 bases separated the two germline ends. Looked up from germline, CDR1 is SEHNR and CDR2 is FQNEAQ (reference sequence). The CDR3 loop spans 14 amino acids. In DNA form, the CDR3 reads TGTGCCAGCAGCTTAGATGGTTCAAACTATGGCTACACCTTC. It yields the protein CASSLDGSNYGYTF.

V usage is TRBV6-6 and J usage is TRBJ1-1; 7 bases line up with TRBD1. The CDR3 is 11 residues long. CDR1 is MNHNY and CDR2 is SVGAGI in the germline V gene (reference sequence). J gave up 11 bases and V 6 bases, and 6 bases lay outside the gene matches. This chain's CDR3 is CASRETGTAFF. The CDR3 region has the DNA TGTGCCAGCAGGGAGACAGGGACTGCTTTCTTT.

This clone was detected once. The CDR3 DNA reads TGTGCCTGGAGTCCGGGACCCTTGGTTCCAGAGCAGTACTTC. Encoded protein: CAWSPGPLVPEQYF. This chain uses TRBV30 with TRBJ2-7, with D perhaps TRBD1 or TRBD2 (5 bases each). The V gene's germline CDR1 is GTSNPN and CDR2 SVGIG (reference sequence). CDR3 size: 14 residues. The V end was cut by 2 bases, the J end by 7 bases, with 18 bases between.

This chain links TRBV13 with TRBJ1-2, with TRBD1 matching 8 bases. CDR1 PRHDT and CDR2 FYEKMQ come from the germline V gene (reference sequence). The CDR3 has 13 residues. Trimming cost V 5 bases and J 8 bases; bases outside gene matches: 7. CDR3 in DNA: TGTGCCAGCAGCCCGACAGGGGCGGGAGGCTACACCTTC. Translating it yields CASSPTGAGGYTF.

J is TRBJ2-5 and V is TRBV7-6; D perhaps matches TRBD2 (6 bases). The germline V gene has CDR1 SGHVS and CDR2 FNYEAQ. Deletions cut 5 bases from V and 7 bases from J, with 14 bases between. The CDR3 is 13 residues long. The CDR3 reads CASSGTMGGTQYF. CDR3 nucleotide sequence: TGTGCCAGCAGCGGGACCATGGGGGGGACCCAGTACTTC. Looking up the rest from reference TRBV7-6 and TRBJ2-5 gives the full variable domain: GAGVSQSPRYKVTKRGQDVALRCDPISGHVSLYWYRQALGQGPEFLTYFNYEAQQDKSGLPNDRFSAERPEGSISTLTIQRTEQRDSAMYRCASSGTMGGTQYFGPGTRLLVL.

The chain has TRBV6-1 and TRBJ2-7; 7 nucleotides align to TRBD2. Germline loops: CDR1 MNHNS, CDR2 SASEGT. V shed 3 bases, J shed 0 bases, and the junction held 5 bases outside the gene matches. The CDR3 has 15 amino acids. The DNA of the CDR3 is TGTGCCAGCAGTGAGAGGAGCGGGGCCTCCTACGAGCAGTACTTC. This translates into CASSERSGASYEQYF.

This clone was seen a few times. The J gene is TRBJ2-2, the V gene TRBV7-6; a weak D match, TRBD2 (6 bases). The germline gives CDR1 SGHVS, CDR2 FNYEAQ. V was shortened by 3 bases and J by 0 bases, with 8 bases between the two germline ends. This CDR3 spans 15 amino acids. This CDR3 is CASSFSGPNTGELFF. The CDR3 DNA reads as TGTGCCAGCAGCTTTAGCGGTCCGAACACCGGGGAGCTGTTTTTT.

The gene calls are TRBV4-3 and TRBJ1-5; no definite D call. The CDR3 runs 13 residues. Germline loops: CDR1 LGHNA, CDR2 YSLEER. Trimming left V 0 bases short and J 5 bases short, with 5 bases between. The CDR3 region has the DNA TGCGCCAGCAGCCAAGAGGTGGATCAGCCCCAGCATTTT. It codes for CASSQEVDQPQHF.

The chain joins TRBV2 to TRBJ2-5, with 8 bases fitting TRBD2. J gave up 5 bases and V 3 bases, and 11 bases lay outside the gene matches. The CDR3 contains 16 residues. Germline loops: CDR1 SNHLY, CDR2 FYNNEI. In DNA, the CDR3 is TGTGCCAGCAGTGAGACCGGGACTAGGCTTCGGGAGACCCAGTACTTC. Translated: CASSETGTRLRETQYF. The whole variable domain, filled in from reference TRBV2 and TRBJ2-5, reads EPEVTQTPSHQVTQMGQEVILRCVPISNHLYFYWYRQILGQKVEFLVSFYNNEISEKSEIFDDQFSVERPDGSNFTLKIRSTKLEDSAMYFCASSETGTRLRETQYFGPGTRLLVL.

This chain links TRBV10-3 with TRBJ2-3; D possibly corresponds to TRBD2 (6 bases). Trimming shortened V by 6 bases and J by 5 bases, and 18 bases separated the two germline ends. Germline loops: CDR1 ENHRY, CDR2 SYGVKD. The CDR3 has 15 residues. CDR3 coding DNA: TGTGCCATCAGCGGGGTGAGGGGTAGCGGAGATACGCAGTATTTT. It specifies CAISGVRGSGDTQYF.

CDR3 nucleotides: TGTGCCAGCATTCCGGGTGGGGATAATTCACCCCTCCACTTT. It yields the protein CASIPGGDNSPLHF. The chain has TRBV7-2 and TRBJ1-6; no reliable D call. The CDR3 runs 14 residues. The germline V gene has CDR1 SGHTA and CDR2 FQGNSA. Trimming stripped 7 bases from V and 5 bases from J, with 12 bases between.

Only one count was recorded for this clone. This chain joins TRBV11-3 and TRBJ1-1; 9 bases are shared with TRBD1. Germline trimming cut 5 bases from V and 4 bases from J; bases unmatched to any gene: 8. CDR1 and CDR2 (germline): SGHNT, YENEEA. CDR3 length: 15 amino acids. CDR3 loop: CASSPRRQGGTEAFF. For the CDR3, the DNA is TGTGCCAGCAGCCCTCGACGACAGGGGGGCACTGAAGCTTTCTTT.